This entry describes one T cell receptor (beta chain). This entry is derived from a study of blood T cell repertoires in COVID-19. Across the whole study: Spain, Italy and the United States supplied samples that represented acute and convalescent COVID-19. Sources were T cells, B-cell-depleted T cells, or PBMCs; the material itself was cDNA or gDNA.

Source study methods: Estimation of nucleated cell counts was performed using reference gene primer amplification. Clones were sequenced by immunoSEQ multiplex PCR, and TCRdb holds only the in-frame ones, with some missing. The D gene and trimming were derived from the DNA, and the V and J assignments and clone size from that table. The repertoire holds about 160,000 clones, with 70% to 90% as singletons. With 5 bases removed from V and 4 bases from J, the gap between germline ends came to 10 bases. The CDR3 contains 13 residues. The germline gives CDR1 SNHLY, CDR2 FYNNEI. Sample: peripheral blood. This chain joins TRBV2 and TRBJ2-3, with a weak D call TRBD1 (6 bases). The source is a man aged 55 to 70 with acute or convalescent COVID-19. CDR3 nucleotides: TGTGCCAGCAGTCTCAGGGGAGCAGATACGCAGTATTTT. Its translation: CASSLRGADTQYF.